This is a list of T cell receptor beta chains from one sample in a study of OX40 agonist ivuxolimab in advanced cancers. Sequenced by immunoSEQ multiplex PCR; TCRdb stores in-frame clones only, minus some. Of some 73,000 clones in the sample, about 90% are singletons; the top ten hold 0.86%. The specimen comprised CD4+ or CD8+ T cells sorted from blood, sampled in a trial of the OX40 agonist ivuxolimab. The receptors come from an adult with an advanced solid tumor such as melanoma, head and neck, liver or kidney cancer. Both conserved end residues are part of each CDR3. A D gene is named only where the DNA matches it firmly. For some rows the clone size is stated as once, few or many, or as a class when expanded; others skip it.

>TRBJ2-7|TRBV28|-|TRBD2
CASSPQRVVIAGSHPTYF
TGTGCCAGCAGCCCCCAAAGGGTAGTTATAGCGGGATCCCATCCAACGTACTTC
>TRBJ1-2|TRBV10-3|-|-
CAISESEGYTF
TGTGCCATCAGTGAGTCAGAGGGCTACACCTTC
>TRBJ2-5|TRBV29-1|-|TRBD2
CSVTSGGAGETQYF
TGCAGCGTGACTAGCGGGGGGGCCGGAGAGACCCAGTACTTC
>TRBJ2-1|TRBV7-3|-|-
CASSQSGTYNEQFF
TGTGCCAGCAGCCAGAGCGGAACCTACAATGAGCAGTTCTTC
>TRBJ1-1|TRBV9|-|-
CASNPDGNTEAFF
TGTGCCAGCAACCCGGACGGGAACACTGAAGCTTTCTTT
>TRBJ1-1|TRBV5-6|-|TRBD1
CASSLVSTGRMNTEAFF
TGTGCCAGCAGCTTGGTTTCGACAGGGAGGATGAACACTGAAGCTTTCTTT
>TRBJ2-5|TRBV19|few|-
CASSITGRVETQYF
TGTGCCAGTAGTATAACCGGGCGAGTTGAGACCCAGTACTTC
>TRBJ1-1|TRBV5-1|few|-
CASSADLNTEAFF
TGCGCCAGCAGCGCCGACCTGAACACTGAAGCTTTCTTT
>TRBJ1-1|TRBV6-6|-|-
CASSYPGVGSEAFF
TGTGCCAGCAGTTACCCGGGGGTGGGCTCTGAAGCTTTCTTT
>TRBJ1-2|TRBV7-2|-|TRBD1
CASSQAGDRAYTF
TGCGCCAGCAGCCAAGCAGGGGACAGGGCCTACACCTTC
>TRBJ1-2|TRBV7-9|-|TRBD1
CASSLGTGLFYGYTF
TGTGCCAGCAGCTTGGGGACAGGGTTATTCTATGGCTACACCTTC
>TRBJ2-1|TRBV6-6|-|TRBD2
CASSLGGSGEQFF
TGTGCCAGCAGTCTCGGGGGGAGTGGGGAGCAGTTCTTC
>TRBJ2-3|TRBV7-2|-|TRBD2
CASSLTSVYTDTQYF
TGTGCCAGCAGCTTAACTAGCGTATACACAGATACGCAGTATTTT
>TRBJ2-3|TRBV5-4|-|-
CASSPPAGAGDTQYF
TGTGCCAGCAGCCCACCCGCGGGGGCGGGAGATACGCAGTATTTT
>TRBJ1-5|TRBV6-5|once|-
CASSSGGGVNQPQHF
TGTGCCAGCAGTTCGGGGGGTGGGGTCAATCAGCCCCAGCATTTT